A single sample is the source of the 31 T cell receptor beta chains below, sequenced in a study of blood T cell repertoires in COVID-19. Profiling relied on immunoSEQ multiplex PCR, and the TCRdb table lists in-frame clones only, not all of them. Of some 240,000 clones listed, approximately 85% were seen once; the top ten hold around 12%. Material for sequencing was peripheral blood. These receptors all stem from a woman aged 55-70 years with active or convalescent COVID-19.

The V and J genes are TRBV5-1 and TRBJ2-1, with a tentative D call TRBD2 (7 bases). Between the trimmed V and J ends, which lost 4 bases and 4 bases, there was a span of 18 bases. Germline V gene lookup returns CDR1 SGHRS and CDR2 YFSETQ. The CDR3 contains 16 residues. CDR3 DNA: TGCGCCAGCAGCCCCGTTGGGGGGGCGACTTACAATGAGCAGTTCTTC. It codes for CASSPVGGATYNEQFF.

The rearrangement links TRBV2 to TRBJ2-2; D perhaps matches TRBD1 (5 bases). This CDR3 spans 14 amino acids. Trimming removed 1 base from V and 4 bases from J, with 7 bases in between. Per the germline V gene, CDR1 is SNHLY and CDR2 is FYNNEI. This CDR3 reads CASSEVRATGELFF. Here the CDR3 DNA reads TGTGCCAGCAGTGAAGTCAGGGCCACCGGGGAGCTGTTTTTT.

V and J are TRBV7-2 and TRBJ2-7, with TRBD2 matching over 12 bases. The CDR3 contains 17 residues. V lost 5 bases, J lost 4 bases, and 12 bases stayed unmatched. Germline CDR1 is SGHTA and CDR2 is FQGNSA. The CDR3, as DNA: TGTGCCAGCAGCCCTAGCGGGGGGGCAGGGGGCTTTTACGAGCAGTACTTC. Translated: CASSPSGGAGGFYEQYF.

The genes are TRBV7-2 and TRBJ2-1; the D is unclear. CDR1 is SGHTA, CDR2 FQGNSA, per germline. The V and J ends lost 3 bases and 2 bases respectively, with 8 bases between them. The CDR3 consists of 14 residues. CDR3 loop: CASSLQVTYNEQFF. The CDR3 nucleotides are TGTGCCAGCAGCTTGCAGGTTACCTACAATGAGCAGTTCTTC.

Here the CDR3 DNA reads TGTGCCAGCAGCTTGCAGGACAGGACCCGTGCAACTAATGAAAAACTGTTTTTT. Encoded protein: CASSLQDRTRATNEKLFF. The rearrangement uses TRBV7-6 and TRBJ1-4; 7 bases align to TRBD1. J lost 0 bases, V lost 3 bases, and 10 bases had no gene match. CDR1 and CDR2 (germline): SGHVS, FNYEAQ. There are 18 residues in the CDR3.

The V gene is TRBV6-5, the J gene TRBJ2-7; 7 nucleotides agree with TRBD2. The CDR3 has 14 amino acids. The junction had 11 bases not matched to a gene; V was cut back by 2 bases and J by 10 bases. CDR1 is MNHEY and CDR2 is SVGAGI in the germline V gene. This CDR3 reads CASSYGGGGPSQYF. The CDR3 nucleotides read TGTGCCAGCAGTTACGGCGGCGGGGGACCTTCCCAGTACTTC.

The chain carries TRBV12-3 or TRBV12-4 and TRBJ2-5, with D perhaps TRBD2 (6 bases). The CDR3 sequence is 13 residues long. V lost 6 bases, J lost 3 bases, and 11 bases lay in between. CDR3 sequence reads: CASRGGPEETQYF. CDR3 in DNA: TGTGCCAGCAGGGGGGGACCAGAAGAGACCCAGTACTTC.

The chain uses TRBV7-2 and TRBJ2-7; TRBD1 matches 7 bases. Trimming at V came to 2 bases and at J to 4 bases, leaving 14 bases not matched to a gene. Looked up from germline, CDR1 is SGHTA and CDR2 is FQGNSA. This CDR3 region has 17 residues. The CDR3 DNA reads TGTGCCAGCAGCTTAATACATTGGGGACAGAGGAATTACGAGCAGTACTTC. This encodes CASSLIHWGQRNYEQYF. Complete variable domain (other parts from reference TRBV7-2 and TRBJ2-7): GAGVSQSPSNKVTEKGKDVELRCDPISGHTALYWYRQSLGQGLEFLIYFQGNSAPDKSGLPSDRFSAERTGGSVSTLTIQRTQQEDSAVYLCASSLIHWGQRNYEQYFGPGTRLTVT.

This sequence joins TRBV18 and TRBJ2-3, with 8 bases fitting TRBD2. The CDR3 loop spans 16 amino acids. With 2 bases clipped from V and 4 bases from J, the junction kept 8 bases outside the gene matches. Germline assignment: CDR1 KGHSH and CDR2 LQKENI. CDR3 residues: CASSPNGGAAADTQYF. CDR3 nucleotide sequence: TGTGCCAGCTCACCAAACGGGGGGGCGGCCGCAGATACGCAGTATTTT.

The chain carries TRBV9 and TRBJ2-3, with 10 nucleotides matching TRBD2. V dropped 0 bases and J dropped 4; count of bases not matched to a gene: 8. This CDR3 spans 17 amino acids. Germline V gene data show CDR1 as SGDLS and CDR2 as YYNGEE. CDR3 sequence: CASSVGLASGGSDTQYF. For the CDR3, the DNA is TGTGCCAGCAGCGTAGGTTTGGCTAGCGGGGGTTCAGATACGCAGTATTTT.

The chain has TRBV4-3 and TRBJ1-3; TRBD1 is a possible D gene (6 bases). Germline V gene data show CDR1 as LGHNA and CDR2 as YSLEER. CDR3 length equals 17 residues. V was cut by 4 bases and J by 2 bases, with 18 bases left in between. The CDR3 is CASSPAPTGNTGNTIYF. The CDR3 bases are TGCGCCAGCAGCCCCGCTCCGACAGGAAACACTGGAAACACCATATATTTT.

The count of this clone is one. The chain has TRBV5-6 and TRBJ1-2, with TRBD1 identical over 11 bases. Germline assignment: CDR1 SGHDT and CDR2 YYEEEE. This CDR3 comprises 15 residues. With 2 bases clipped from V and 8 bases from J, the junction kept 8 bases outside the gene matches. The CDR3 loop is CASSFSGTGGWGYTF. The CDR3 DNA is TGTGCCAGCAGCTTTTCCGGGACAGGGGGTTGGGGCTACACCTTC. The variable domain in full, completed from reference TRBV5-6 and TRBJ1-2, reads DAGVTQSPTHLIKTRGQQVTLRCSPKSGHDTVSWYQQALGQGPQFIFQYYEEEERQRGNFPDRFSGHQFPNYSSELNVNALLLGDSALYLCASSFSGTGGWGYTFGSGTRLTVV.

This chain links TRBV5-5 with TRBJ1-2, with 7 bases matching TRBD1. The J segment lost 6 bases and the V segment lost 2 bases, leaving 10 bases of the junction unmatched. This CDR3 is built from 15 residues. Germline values: CDR1 SGHKS, CDR2 YYEKEE (reference sequence). CDR3 nucleotide sequence: TGTGCCAGCAGCTTCCAGGACAGGACGCGAGATGGCTACACCTTC. Translating it yields CASSFQDRTRDGYTF.

The chain recombines TRBV7-2 with TRBJ2-3; the match to TRBD2 covers 8 bases. Germline CDR1 reads SGHTA; CDR2 reads FQGNSA. Trimming removed 3 bases from V and 6 bases from J; junction bases left unmatched: 5. This CDR3 region has 14 residues. CDR3 sequence: CASSLGTRSDTQYF. The CDR3 region has the DNA TGTGCCAGCAGCTTGGGGACTAGGAGCGATACGCAGTATTTT.

This chain joins TRBV7-3 and TRBJ2-2; 8 nucleotides align to TRBD2. This CDR3 region has 15 residues. V lost 2 bases and J lost 4; bases outside the gene matches: 3. Germline values: CDR1 SGHTA, CDR2 FQGTGA. The CDR3 DNA reads as TGTGCCAGCAGCTTAGCGGGGGGCCGCACCGGGGAGCTGTTTTTT. Protein sequence: CASSLAGGRTGELFF.

This clone has just a few counts. V usage is TRBV25-1 and J usage is TRBJ1-3; D is perhaps TRBD1 (6 bases). Germline V gene sequence: CDR1 MGHDK, CDR2 SYGVNS. Trimming took 11 bases from V and 9 from J, leaving 17 bases between them. The CDR3 is 12 residues long. Written as DNA, the CDR3 is TGTGCCTCTCTAGGTGACAGGAGCACCATATATTTT. It is translated as CASLGDRSTIYF.

This clone was recorded only once. The chain employs TRBV19 and TRBJ1-5; 8 bases are a match to TRBD1. The CDR3 loop spans 15 amino acids. Germline assignment: CDR1 LNHDA and CDR2 SQIVND (reference sequence). Trimming removed 6 bases from V and 5 bases from J; junction bases left unmatched: 9. The CDR3 sequence: CASSERQGSHQPQHF. CDR3 nucleotide sequence: TGTGCCAGTAGCGAACGACAGGGGTCACATCAGCCCCAGCATTTT.

The chain joins TRBV19 to TRBJ2-1; 14 positions agree with TRBD2. Trimming took 6 bases from V and 13 from J; bases not matched to a gene: 5. The CDR3 is made up of 13 amino acids. Germline V CDR1 and CDR2: LNHDA, SQIVND (reference sequence). Here the CDR3 DNA reads TGTGCCAGTAGCATGACTAGCGGGGGGGCACAGTTCTTC. This gives the protein CASSMTSGGAQFF.

The V call is TRBV6-2 or TRBV6-3, the J call TRBJ1-6; a weak D match, TRBD1 (5 bases). The germline V gene has CDR1 MNHEY and CDR2 SVGEGT. The CDR3 consists of 14 residues. Trimming removed 5 bases at V and 9 bases at J, with 14 bases between. The CDR3 is CASSITGLGSPLHF. CDR3 nucleotides: TGTGCCAGCAGTATCACAGGCCTTGGTTCACCCCTCCACTTT.

This rearrangement joins TRBV4-1 to TRBJ1-1; a weak D match, TRBD1 (6 bases). Germline V gene sequence: CDR1 MGHRA, CDR2 YSYEKL. Trimming left V 10 bases short and J 1 base short, with 13 bases between. The CDR3 consists of 13 residues. CDR3 residues: CATQGQPNTEAFF. The CDR3 nucleotides read TGCGCCACCCAGGGACAACCGAACACTGAAGCTTTCTTT.

This rearrangement joins TRBV24-1 to TRBJ2-1; 8 nucleotides match TRBD1. Germline CDR1 reads KGHDR; CDR2 reads SFDVKD. V lost 4 bases to trimming and J lost 8 bases; unmatched junction nucleotides: 12. The CDR3 has 16 amino acids. CDR3 amino acids: CATSDRSRDRRDEQFF. The CDR3 DNA sequence: TGTGCCACCAGTGACCGAAGCCGGGACAGGCGCGATGAGCAGTTCTTC.

Remarks on this clone: An end of the junction differs from the germline gene, which may be a read error. The chain joins TRBV2 to TRBJ1-2; D is perhaps TRBD1 (6 bases). Germline V CDR1 and CDR2: SNHLY, FYNNEI. The CDR3 has 13 amino acids. The CDR3 DNA sequence: TGTGCCGGCAGGCAGGGAGGGGGCTATGGCTACACCTTC. Translated, it gives CAGRQGGGYGYTF.

The rearrangement uses TRBV5-1 and TRBJ2-4; the D gene is possibly TRBD2 (6 bases). The V end was cut by 4 bases, the J end by 9 bases, with 17 bases between. The germline gives CDR1 SGHRS, CDR2 YFSETQ. This CDR3 has 14 residues. The CDR3 region is CASSPRLESSIQYF. In nucleotides, the CDR3 is TGCGCCAGCAGCCCCAGACTAGAATCGAGCATTCAGTACTTC. Filled out from reference TRBV5-1 and TRBJ2-4, the complete variable domain reads KAGVTQTPRYLIKTRGQQVTLSCSPISGHRSVSWYQQTPGQGLQFLFEYFSETQRNKGNFPGRFSGRQFSNSRSEMNVSTLELGDSALYLCASSPRLESSIQYFGAGTRLSVL.

This chain uses TRBV6-2 or TRBV6-3 with TRBJ1-5, with 8 bases matching TRBD1. J was trimmed by 5 bases and V by 2 bases; bases with no gene match: 8. CDR3 length: 16 amino acids. Germline lookup yields CDR1 MNHEY and CDR2 SVGEGT. The CDR3 DNA follows: TGTGCCAGCAGTTACCAGTTCAGGGGGCAGGATCAGCCCCAGCATTTT. This translates into CASSYQFRGQDQPQHF.

The V and J genes are TRBV11-3 and TRBJ2-7; D might be TRBD1 (6 bases). The CDR3 runs 17 residues. CDR1 is SGHNT, CDR2 YENEEA, per germline. Trimming removed 10 bases from V and 1 base from J, with 26 bases in between. The DNA for the CDR3 is TGTGCCACCACACTTACAACAGGGTTCGGTAATTCCTACGAGCAGTACTTC. The encoded protein is CATTLTTGFGNSYEQYF.

This clone was seen only once. The V gene is TRBV7-3, the J gene TRBJ1-1; no clear D gene. CDR3 length: 16 residues. The germline CDR1 and CDR2 sequences are SGHTA and FQGTGA. Trimming pared 3 bases from V and 0 bases from J, leaving 14 bases between. The CDR3 DNA reads as TGTGCCAGCAGCTTCCTGGGAGGTTTCATGAACACTGAAGCTTTCTTT. Protein: CASSFLGGFMNTEAFF.

The V gene is TRBV19, the J gene TRBJ2-5; 8 bases agree with TRBD1. The V gene end was trimmed by 4 bases and the J gene end by 4 bases; junction bases not matched to a gene: 8. CDR3 length equals 15 residues. The germline gives CDR1 LNHDA, CDR2 SQIVND (reference sequence). CDR3 DNA: TGTGCCAGTAGTACCCTTGACAGGGGTGTAGAGACCCAGTACTTC. It is translated as CASSTLDRGVETQYF.

This clone was seen only a few times. The CDR3 nucleotides read TGTGCCAGTAGTATAGAATCTAGCGGGCCCTACAATGAGCAGTTCTTC. This codes for CASSIESSGPYNEQFF. This rearrangement joins TRBV19 to TRBJ2-1; TRBD2 aligns across 8 bases. The germline V gene has CDR1 LNHDA and CDR2 SQIVND (reference sequence). V lost 0 bases to trimming and J lost 2 bases; unmatched junction nucleotides: 3. The length of the CDR3 is 16 residues.

For this clone: Within the sample, other DNA sequences also encode this same CDR3. The chain joins TRBV6-5 to TRBJ1-2; D call uncertain. V gave up 0 bases and J gave up 3 bases, with 11 bases separating them. The CDR3 has 15 amino acids. The germline V gene encodes CDR1 MNHEY and CDR2 SVGAGI. The CDR3 sequence is CASSYSLTDYYGYTF. CDR3 sequence (DNA): TGTGCCAGCAGTTACTCGCTGACCGACTACTATGGCTACACCTTC.

This clone was seen more than once but under ten times. V is TRBV7-9 and J is TRBJ1-1; D is possibly TRBD1 (5 bases). V gave up 5 bases and J gave up 0 bases, with 7 bases separating them. There are 13 residues in the CDR3. The germline V gene has CDR1 SEHNR and CDR2 FQNEAQ (reference sequence). CDR3 nucleotides: TGTGCCAGCAGCCCAGGGTTGAACACTGAAGCTTTCTTT. This translates into CASSPGLNTEAFF.

The chain recombines TRBV10-3 with TRBJ1-6; 9 nucleotides align to TRBD1. CDR1 is ENHRY and CDR2 is SYGVKD in the germline V gene. This CDR3 is 15 amino acids long. Trimming took 6 bases from V and 10 from J; bases not matched to a gene: 10. CDR3 in DNA: TGTGCCATCAGCATTGCGGGACAGGGATTATCACCCCTCCACTTT. Translated, it gives CAISIAGQGLSPLHF.